The 12 T cell receptor beta chains given below trace back to one sample, sequenced in a study of blood T cell repertoires in COVID-19. Clones were read by immunoSEQ multiplex PCR, and TCRdb kept only the in-frame ones, dropping some. The table records 100,000 or so clones, about 90% of them present only once. The sequenced material came from peripheral blood. All receptors come from a woman between 45 and 65 years old in a cohort sampled during active COVID-19.

J is TRBJ1-6 and V is TRBV11-1; no clear D gene. This CDR3 is built from 14 residues. CDR1 is SGHAT, CDR2 FQDESV, per germline (reference sequence). V was clipped by 1 base and J by 7 bases, with 8 bases between them. As DNA, the CDR3 is TGTGCCAGCAGCTTAGTCGAAGCGAATTCACCCCTCCACTTT. Amino acid sequence: CASSLVEANSPLHF.

This clone was recorded a few times. V is TRBV10-3 and J is TRBJ1-6, with 7 positions matching TRBD1. There are 14 residues in the CDR3. Germline CDR1 reads ENHRY; CDR2 reads SYGVKD. The V gene end was trimmed by 4 bases and the J gene end by 16 bases; junction bases not matched to a gene: 13. CDR3 coding DNA: TGTGCCATCAGTGCAAACAAAGACAGGGACGAACTCCACTTT. Translated, it gives CAISANKDRDELHF.

The chain joins TRBV5-4 to TRBJ2-7; 9 bases are shared with TRBD2. Germline CDR1 and CDR2: SGHNT and YYREEE (reference sequence). V trimming: 3 bases; J trimming: 6 bases; junction bases outside the gene matches: 13. The CDR3 is 16 amino acids. The CDR3 loop is CASSWGISGSIGEQYF. DNA of the CDR3: TGTGCCAGCAGCTGGGGCATTAGCGGGAGTATAGGCGAGCAGTACTTC.

This chain joins TRBV20-1 and TRBJ1-4, with TRBD1 as a possible D gene (6 bases). V dropped 3 bases and J dropped 6 bases, with 17 bases sitting between them. Germline loops: CDR1 DFQATT, CDR2 SNEGSKA (reference sequence). The length of the CDR3 is 15 residues. This chain's CDR3 is CSASPPLDSYEKLFF. The CDR3 nucleotides are TGCAGTGCTAGTCCCCCACTGGACAGCTATGAAAAACTGTTTTTT.

The chain uses TRBV3-1 (or the pseudogene TRBV3-2) and TRBJ2-5; the match to TRBD2 covers 7 bases. Germline V CDR1 and CDR2: LGHDT, YNNKEL (reference sequence). The CDR3 length is 17 residues. J was trimmed by 7 bases and V by 0 bases; bases with no gene match: 14. The CDR3 DNA reads as TGTGCCAGCAGCCAAGAGTTGGATAGCGGGTACCTAGGGACCCAGTACTTC. It specifies CASSQELDSGYLGTQYF.

The chain's CDR3 is CASSLTADTQYF. The CDR3 nucleotides are TGTGCCAGCAGCTTGACAGCAGATACGCAGTATTTT. The V and J genes are TRBV7-9 and TRBJ2-3; D is possibly TRBD1 (5 bases). The V gene lost 3 bases and the J gene lost 4 bases, with 5 bases spanning the gap. This CDR3 region has 12 residues. Germline V gene lookup returns CDR1 SEHNR and CDR2 FQNEAQ (reference sequence).

The chain uses TRBV27 and TRBJ1-5; no definite D call. Per the germline V gene, CDR1 is MNHEY and CDR2 is SMNVEV (reference sequence). V was clipped by 4 bases and J by 4 bases, with 14 bases between them. The CDR3 sequence is 15 residues long. Written as DNA, the CDR3 is TGTGCCAGCAGTTCCCGATACGGGGAAAATCAGCCCCAGCATTTT. The encoded protein is CASSSRYGENQPQHF.

This clone was picked up one time. The chain is built from TRBV18 and TRBJ1-5; the D is unclear. The CDR3 is 14 amino acids. Trimming pared 3 bases from V and 2 bases from J, leaving 8 bases between. Germline CDR1 is KGHSH and CDR2 is LQKENI. The CDR3 loop is CASSPRFGNQPQHF. The CDR3 region has the DNA TGTGCCAGCTCACCCAGATTTGGCAATCAGCCCCAGCATTTT.

The chain recombines TRBV27 with TRBJ2-1; tentatively, D is TRBD2 (5 bases). This CDR3 region has 13 residues. Germline CDR1 is MNHEY and CDR2 is SMNVEV (reference sequence). V was clipped by 3 bases and J by 3 bases, with 6 bases between them. CDR3 residues: CASSFRDYNEQFF. DNA for the CDR3: TGTGCCAGCAGTTTCCGGGACTACAATGAGCAGTTCTTC.

The V and J genes are TRBV5-1 and TRBJ2-2, with 7 bases aligning to TRBD1. Looked up from germline, CDR1 is SGHRS and CDR2 is YFSETQ. This CDR3 has 15 residues. Trimming took 4 bases from V and 3 from J; bases not matched to a gene: 6. The CDR3, as DNA: TGCGCCAGCAGCCAGGGACAGTCCTACACCGGGGAGCTGTTTTTT. Residues: CASSQGQSYTGELFF.

V usage is TRBV2 and J usage is TRBJ2-3; TRBD2 aligns across 13 bases. The CDR3 extends over 15 amino acids. Per the germline V gene, CDR1 is SNHLY and CDR2 is FYNNEI. V lost 4 bases to trimming and J lost 3 bases; unmatched junction nucleotides: 1. The CDR3 sequence is CASSGTSGSTDTQYF. CDR3 sequence (DNA): TGTGCCAGCAGTGGGACTAGCGGGAGTACAGATACGCAGTATTTT.

V and J are TRBV7-9 and TRBJ2-5; 7 bases are a match to TRBD2. V was clipped by 3 bases and J by 1 base; unmatched bases: 14. CDR1 is SEHNR, CDR2 FQNEAQ, per germline (reference sequence). The CDR3 spans 18 residues. CDR3 coding DNA: TGTGCCAGCAGCTTGGGGACTACAACACTAAACATCCAAGAGACCCAGTACTTC. Its protein is CASSLGTTTLNIQETQYF.